The 13 T cell receptor beta chains below were found in one sample sequenced in a study of T cells in Graves' hyperthyroidism and ophthalmopathy. The CDR3 regions of TCR beta were amplified from RNA transcripts. TCR CDR3 underwent first-round RT-PCR with the HTBI primer set. TCRdb itself ran the multiplex PCR reads through MiXCR, one entry per CDR3 protein. The sample contains approximately 220,000 distinct CDR3 sequences, approximately 16% of which appear only once. The sample was blood. The receptors shown here come from a man aged 40-49 years with Graves' hyperthyroidism.

This clonotype was seen more than once but under ten times. This chain joins TRBV4-3 and TRBJ2-3, with a weak D call TRBD2 (5 bases). CDR3 length: 15 amino acids. V was cut by 4 bases and J by 5 bases, with 16 bases left in between. Germline CDR1 LGHNA, CDR2 YSLEER. For the CDR3, the DNA is TGCGCCAGCAGCCCAAGCTCAGAGGGTTTAGATACGCAGTATTTT. Residues: CASSPSSEGLDTQYF.

Only a few counts were recorded for this clonotype. The J gene is TRBJ1-4, the V gene TRBV19; D ambiguous. V was cut by 3 bases and J by 8 bases, with 10 bases left in between. The CDR3 is made up of 13 amino acids. CDR1 is LNHDA and CDR2 is SQIVND in the germline V gene (reference sequence). The CDR3 DNA reads as TGTGCCAGTAGTATTGGGGTCGGCGAAAAACTGTTTTTT. Protein: CASSIGVGEKLFF.

This clonotype was counted many times. The chain joins TRBV20-1 to TRBJ2-1; 9 nucleotides align to TRBD2. The CDR3 covers 17 residues. V trimming: 0 bases; J trimming: 4 bases; junction bases outside the gene matches: 10. Germline V gene data show CDR1 as DFQATT and CDR2 as SNEGSKA (reference sequence). CDR3 DNA sequence: TGCAGTGCTAGAGAACAGCGGGGGGCCCCCTTGTACAATGAGCAGTTCTTC. Protein: CSAREQRGAPLYNEQFF.

V and J are TRBV7-8 and TRBJ2-3; 7 bases agree with TRBD2. CDR3 length: 17 amino acids. V gave up 3 bases and J gave up 0 bases; unmatched junction bases: 9. Per germline, CDR1 SGHVS and CDR2 FQNEAQ. In DNA form, the CDR3 reads TGTGCCAGCAGCTTTTTAGGGATCGGGGGGAGCACAGATACGCAGTATTTT. As protein: CASSFLGIGGSTDTQYF.

The chain is built from TRBV5-1 and TRBJ1-1; 9 positions match TRBD1. CDR1 is SGHRS and CDR2 is YFSETQ in the germline V gene. The CDR3 length is 15 residues. The junction had 0 bases not matched to a gene; V was cut back by 0 bases and J by 0 bases. This chain's CDR3 is CASSLGTGVNTEAFF. In DNA form, the CDR3 reads TGCGCCAGCAGCTTGGGGACAGGGGTGAACACTGAAGCTTTCTTT.

The genes are TRBV20-1 and TRBJ2-1; 12 bases are a match to TRBD2. The CDR3 runs to 14 residues. Trimming took 3 bases from V and 9 from J; bases not matched to a gene: 6. CDR1 DFQATT and CDR2 SNEGSKA come from the germline V gene (reference sequence). The CDR3 region has the DNA TGCAGTGCTAGCCGACTAGCGGGAGAAGGTGAGCAGTTCTTC. As protein: CSASRLAGEGEQFF.

This clonotype came up once. A read error may explain this, as a much larger clone is one base away. This chain links TRBV5-6 with TRBJ2-2; D may be TRBD2 (6 bases). Germline V CDR1 and CDR2: SGHDT, YYEEEE. The CDR3 covers 15 residues. CDR3: CASSWGSGRSGELLF. CDR3 DNA: TGTGCCAGCAGCTGGGGGTCGGGGAGGTCCGGGGAGCTGCTTTTT.

The chain uses TRBV20-1 and TRBJ2-3, with TRBD2 identical over 11 bases. The germline V gene has CDR1 DFQATT and CDR2 SNEGSKA (reference sequence). The J segment lost 5 bases and the V segment lost 3 bases, leaving 7 bases of the junction unmatched. The CDR3 is 15 residues long. The CDR3 region has the DNA TGCAGTGCTAGCCCCATAGCGGGGGGGCAAGATACGCAGTATTTT. Translation: CSASPIAGGQDTQYF.

The chain recombines TRBV24-1 with TRBJ1-2; 7 bases are a match to TRBD1. CDR1 is KGHDR, CDR2 SFDVKD, per germline. CDR3 length: 14 residues. The trim removed 3 bases at V and 5 bases at J, leaving 5 bases unmatched. The CDR3 bases are TGTGCCACCAGTGATCCCGGGACAGCTTATGGCTACACCTTC. It encodes CATSDPGTAYGYTF.

The chain recombines TRBV9 with TRBJ1-1, with D tentatively TRBD1 (6 bases). The germline CDR1 and CDR2 sequences are SGDLS and YYNGEE. The CDR3 spans 15 residues. The V end lost 4 bases, the J end lost 6 bases, and 19 bases lay between the germline ends. This CDR3 is CASSQTGNGIPEAFF. The DNA for the CDR3 is TGTGCCAGCAGCCAAACAGGGAACGGCATTCCTGAAGCTTTCTTT.

The chain is built from TRBV29-1 and TRBJ2-1; D remains unclear. Trimming pared 7 bases from V and 10 bases from J, leaving 17 bases between. This CDR3 spans 12 amino acids. Germline V gene data show CDR1 as SQVTM and CDR2 as ANQGSEA. CDR3 coding DNA: TGCAGCGCCACCACACCCCTAAGAGAGCAGTTCTTC. Encoded protein: CSATTPLREQFF.

This clonotype has at least ten counts. The chain employs TRBV5-1 and TRBJ2-3, with TRBD2 identical over 15 bases. From germline, CDR1 is SGHRS and CDR2 YFSETQ. This CDR3 is 17 amino acids long. Trimming removed 4 bases from V and 2 bases from J; junction bases left unmatched: 5. DNA for the CDR3: TGCGCCAGCAGCCACGGGACTAGCGGGGGGACCACAGATACGCAGTATTTT. Its protein product is CASSHGTSGGTTDTQYF.

This clonotype was counted between two and nine times. J is TRBJ2-2 and V is TRBV6-2 or TRBV6-3, with 10 bases matching TRBD1. With 6 bases clipped from V and 7 bases from J, the junction kept 8 bases outside the gene matches. The CDR3 is 15 amino acids. Per germline, CDR1 MNHEY and CDR2 SVGEGT. The CDR3 spells CASRVQTGGHGELFF. The CDR3 nucleotides read TGTGCCAGCAGGGTACAGACAGGGGGCCACGGGGAGCTGTTTTTT.